This section outlines one TCR beta chain sequence together with its context. The data derive from a study of Ad26.COV2.S vaccination and SARS-CoV-2 variants. TCRdb's copy holds only in-frame clones and misses some; the assay was immunoSEQ multiplex PCR. This table has hundreds of thousands of clones, around 90% appearing once. With V trimmed by 3 bases and J by 3 bases, 13 bases remained unmatched. The germline V gene has CDR1 SGHAT and CDR2 FQNNGV. The CDR3 is 18 amino acids. Treatment given: 15 to 20 received Ad26.COV2.S at low or high dose, single or two shots; 5 received placebo; per-sample allocation not given. Sampling was done on day 63 after the first vaccine or placebo injection.

The specimen was peripheral blood, collected in a trial of Ad26.COV2.S vaccine versus placebo. The sequence was obtained from a person between 18 and 59 years old who received the Ad26.COV2.S COVID-19 vaccine or a placebo. J is TRBJ2-7 and V is TRBV11-2; 11 bases align to TRBD2. CDR3 loop: CASSLRTSGLAPGYEQYF. The CDR3 coding sequence is TGTGCCAGCAGCTTGAGGACTAGCGGGTTAGCTCCTGGCTACGAGCAGTACTTC. The variable domain in full, with the rest retrieved from reference TRBV11-2 and TRBJ2-7, is EAGVAQSPRYKIIEKRQSVAFWCNPISGHATLYWYQQILGQGPKLLIQFQNNGVVDDSQLPKDRFSAERLKGVDSTLKIQPAKLEDSAVYLCASSLRTSGLAPGYEQYFGPGTRLTVT.